One T cell receptor (beta chain) is described in this entry. The data were obtained in a study of blood T cell repertoires in COVID-19. Study as a whole: Sites across the United States, Italy and Spain contributed samples from acute and convalescent COVID-19.

Original methodology: The assay estimated nucleated cells by amplifying reference gene primers. Sequencing used immunoSEQ multiplex PCR; TCRdb keeps in-frame clones, though not all of them. V and J calls and clone size are copied from that table; D and trimming were computed from the DNA. The top ten hold roughly 8.2% of the sample, which has some 200,000 clones, approximately 85% seen once. The CDR3 sequence is 17 residues long. Trimming at V came to 4 bases and at J to 4 bases, leaving 9 bases not matched to a gene. From germline, CDR1 is LGHDT and CDR2 YNNKEL (reference sequence). The chain is built from TRBV3-1 (or the pseudogene TRBV3-2) and TRBJ2-5; 13 bases align to TRBD2. This receptor was identified in a woman aged 60-75 years with acute or convalescent COVID-19. The sequencing sample was made of peripheral blood. CDR3 sequence (DNA): TGTGCCAGCAGCCCCTGGACTAGCGGGAGCAGTAGAGAGACCCAGTACTTC. This translates into CASSPWTSGSSRETQYF.